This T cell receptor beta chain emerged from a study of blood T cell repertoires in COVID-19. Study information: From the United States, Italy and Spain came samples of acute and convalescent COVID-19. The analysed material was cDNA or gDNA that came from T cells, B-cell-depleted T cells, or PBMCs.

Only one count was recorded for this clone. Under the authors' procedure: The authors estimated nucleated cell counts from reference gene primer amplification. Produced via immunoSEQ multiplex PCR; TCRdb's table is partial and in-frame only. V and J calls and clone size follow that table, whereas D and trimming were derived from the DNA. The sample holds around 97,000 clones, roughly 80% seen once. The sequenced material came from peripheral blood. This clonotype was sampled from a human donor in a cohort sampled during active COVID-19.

Written as DNA, the CDR3 is TGTGCCAGCAGCAGCTGGACTAGCGGGGGATACAATGAGCAGTTCTTC. Protein sequence: CASSSWTSGGYNEQFF. The rearrangement uses TRBV6-2 or TRBV6-3 and TRBJ2-1, with 13 bases fitting TRBD2. The germline V gene has CDR1 MNHEY and CDR2 SVGEGT. Germline trimming cut 6 bases from V and 4 bases from J; bases unmatched to any gene: 6. The CDR3 contains 16 residues.